The clone carrying this T cell receptor beta chain was detected many times. As yet, its antigen is unknown. Looked up from germline, CDR1 is MNHNS and CDR2 is SASEGT. V lost 5 bases to trimming and J lost 1 base, with 13 bases between them. CDR3 length: 15 residues. This entry belongs to a study of T cell repertoires in cytomegalovirus infection. Study background: Matching HLA type, along with CMV infection, was indicated by public TCR beta signatures.

TCRdb fed the reads into MiXCR, producing one record per CDR3 protein. Of some 480,000 distinct CDR3 sequences listed, about 33% are singletons. Study-level points and caveats: Cumulative public TCR beta family frequency identified carriers of CMV plus the relevant HLA.

Sequencing used cultured PBMCs, obtained from culture after CMV antigen stimulation. The TCR sequence derives from a human donor in good health (CMV status not recorded). Some clones in this sample may be carry-over from other donors' samples. J is TRBJ2-3 and V is TRBV6-1, with D perhaps matching TRBD1 (5 bases). Here the CDR3 reads CASSIRGDRTDTQYF. In nucleotides, the CDR3 is TGTGCCAGCAGTATTAGGGGTGACCGCACAGATACGCAGTATTTT.